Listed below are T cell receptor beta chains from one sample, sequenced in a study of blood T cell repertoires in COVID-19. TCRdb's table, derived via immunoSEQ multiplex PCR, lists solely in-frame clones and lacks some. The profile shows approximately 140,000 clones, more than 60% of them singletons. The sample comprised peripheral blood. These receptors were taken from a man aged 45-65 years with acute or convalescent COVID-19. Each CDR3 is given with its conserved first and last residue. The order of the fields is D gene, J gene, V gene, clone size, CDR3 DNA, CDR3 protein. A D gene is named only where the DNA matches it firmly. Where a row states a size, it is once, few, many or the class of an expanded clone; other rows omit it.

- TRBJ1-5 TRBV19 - TGTGCCAGTAGTAGCGGTCTCAGCAATCAGCCCCAGCATTTT CASSSGLSNQPQHF
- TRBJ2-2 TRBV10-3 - TGTGCCATCAGTACCGGGGGTGGGGAGCTGTTTTTT CAISTGGGELFF
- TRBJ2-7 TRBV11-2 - TGTGCCAGCAGCCGAAAGGGGAACGCGGGGGAGCAGTACTTC CASSRKGNAGEQYF
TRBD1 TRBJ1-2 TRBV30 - TGTGCCTGGAGAGCATCGGGACAGGGTCTCGGCTACACCTTC CAWRASGQGLGYTF
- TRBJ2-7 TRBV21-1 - TGTGCCAGCAGCAGGATACCGGGAGGGACCTACGAGCAGTACTTC CASSRIPGGTYEQYF
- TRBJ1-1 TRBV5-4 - TGTGCCAGCAGCTTGGAAGAAGGAGACAGTCACCATGAAGCTTTCTTT CASSLEEGDSHHEAFF
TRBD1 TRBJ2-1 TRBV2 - TGTGCCAGCAGTGGACAGGGGGCGTTGGTTGAGCAGTTCTTC CASSGQGALVEQFF
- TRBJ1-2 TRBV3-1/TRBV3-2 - TGTGCCAGCAGCCAATATTTCGATCGTATGAGTTATGGCTACACCTTC CASSQYFDRMSYGYTF
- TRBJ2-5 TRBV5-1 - TGCGCCAGCAGCTTACAGGGTTCCCAAGAGACCCAGTACTTC CASSLQGSQETQYF
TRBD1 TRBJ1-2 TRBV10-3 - TGTGCCATCAGCCCAGTAGGACAGGGCGATGGCTACACCTTC CAISPVGQGDGYTF
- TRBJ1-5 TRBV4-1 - TGCGCCAGCAGCCAACAGGACAGAAATCAGCCCCAGCATTTT CASSQQDRNQPQHF
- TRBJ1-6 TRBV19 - TGTGCCAGTAGTACCATTTTTAGCTCCTATAATTCACCCCTCCACTTT CASSTIFSSYNSPLHF
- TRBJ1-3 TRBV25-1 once TGTGCCAGCAGTGAACTGGGAGCTGTAAACACCATATATTTT CASSELGAVNTIYF
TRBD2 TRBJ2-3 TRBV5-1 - TGCGCCAGCAGCCCGGGACTAGCGGGGGGCTCAGATACGCAGTATTTT CASSPGLAGGSDTQYF
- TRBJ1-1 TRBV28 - TGTGCCAGCAGTCCCTCGACCGGGGGAAACACTGAAGCTTTCTTT CASSPSTGGNTEAFF
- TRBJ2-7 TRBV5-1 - TGCGCCAGCAGCAAGGACAGTGACTACGAGCAGTACTTC CASSKDSDYEQYF
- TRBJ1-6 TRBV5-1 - TGCGCCAGCAGGCGGGCCCAGGATCCCCTCCACTTT CASRRAQDPLHF
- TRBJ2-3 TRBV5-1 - TGCGCCAGCAGCTTGTCGGTAGGCGGGGCAGATACGCAGTATTTT CASSLSVGGADTQYF
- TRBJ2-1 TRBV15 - TGTGCCACCAGCACCCAACTGGAGCAGTTCTTC CATSTQLEQFF
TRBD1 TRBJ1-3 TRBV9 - TGTGCCAGCAGCGGCCGGGACAGCGGGTTCTCTGGAAACACCATATATTTT CASSGRDSGFSGNTIYF
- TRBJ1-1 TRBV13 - TGTGCCAGCAGCATACGGACATCTTTCAACACTGAAGCTTTCTTT CASSIRTSFNTEAFF
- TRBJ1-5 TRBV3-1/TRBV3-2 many TGTGCCAGCAGCCAAGATCTCAATCAGCCCCAGCATTTT CASSQDLNQPQHF
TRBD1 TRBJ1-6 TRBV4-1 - TGCGCCAGCAGCCAAGAGCCCGGGACGGGACAGGCTAATTCACCCCTCCACTTT CASSQEPGTGQANSPLHF
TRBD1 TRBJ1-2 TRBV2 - TGTGCCAGCTCCGGGACAGGGGGCCTGTATGGCTACACCTTC CASSGTGGLYGYTF
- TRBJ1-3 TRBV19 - TGTGCCGCCCGGGCGGCGGGTAGCCGAGGAAACACCATATATTTT CAARAAGSRGNTIYF
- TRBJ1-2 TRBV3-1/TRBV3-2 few TGTGCCAGCAGCCAAGCAGACAGGTCAAGTTATGGCTACACCTTC CASSQADRSSYGYTF
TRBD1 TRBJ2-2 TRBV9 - TGTGCCAGCAGCGGGCAGACAGGGGCCGGGGAGCTGTTTTTT CASSGQTGAGELFF
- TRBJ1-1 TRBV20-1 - TGCAGTGCTACCCAGGGTACTGAAGCTTTCTTT CSATQGTEAFF
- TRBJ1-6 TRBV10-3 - TGTGCCATCAGTGACAGGGTCACATCACCCCTCCACTTT CAISDRVTSPLHF
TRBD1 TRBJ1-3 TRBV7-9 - TGTGCCAGCAGCTTAGGACAGGGTGCTGGAAACACCATATATTTT CASSLGQGAGNTIYF
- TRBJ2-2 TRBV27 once TGTGCCAGCAGGGAGGGTCCCGGGGAGCTGTTTTTT CASREGPGELFF
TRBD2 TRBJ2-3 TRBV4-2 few TGTGCCAGCAGCCAAGATCCCGTTGGGCGGGGGTTAACAGATACGCAGTATTTT CASSQDPVGRGLTDTQYF
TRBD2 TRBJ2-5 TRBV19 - TGTGCCAGTAGTATAGCCCCCCCCGGGACTAGCGGAGAGACCCAGTACTTC CASSIAPPGTSGETQYF
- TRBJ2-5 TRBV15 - TGTGCCACCAGCAGAGGAGGCAGTCCACAAGAGACCCAGTACTTC CATSRGGSPQETQYF
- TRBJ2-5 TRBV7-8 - TGTGCCAGCAGCCAGACATCGGAGACCCAGTACTTC CASSQTSETQYF
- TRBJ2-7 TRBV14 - TGTGCCAGCAGCCAAGAACTCCCAGGTTCTTACGAGCAGTACTTC CASSQELPGSYEQYF
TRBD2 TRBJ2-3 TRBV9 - TGTGCCAGCAGCGTAGTGGCTAGCGGGGGTCCCAGCACAGATACGCAGTATTTT CASSVVASGGPSTDTQYF
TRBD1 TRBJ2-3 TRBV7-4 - TGTGCCAGCAGCTTCGACAGGGGTACGCAGTATTTT CASSFDRGTQYF
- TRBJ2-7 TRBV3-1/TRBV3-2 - TGTGCCAGCAGCCAAGAGGTTAGCGGTTCCTACGAGCAGTACTTC CASSQEVSGSYEQYF
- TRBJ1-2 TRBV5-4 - TGTGCCAGCACCTCAACAGGGAACTATGGCTACACCTTC CASTSTGNYGYTF
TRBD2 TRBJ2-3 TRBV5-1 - TGCGCCAGCAGCCTGGTGGGGACTAGCGGCACAGATACGCAGTATTTT CASSLVGTSGTDTQYF
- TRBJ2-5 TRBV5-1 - TGCGCCAGCAGCCCAGGCGGAGGGGGGGTGAAGACCCAGTACTTC CASSPGGGGVKTQYF
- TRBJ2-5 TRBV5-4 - TGTGCCAGCAGCTCTCCAGAGACCCAGTACTTC CASSSPETQYF
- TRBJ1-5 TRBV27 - TGTGCCAGCAGTTTAAGTGGGGGAGGTCAGCCCCAGCATTTT CASSLSGGGQPQHF
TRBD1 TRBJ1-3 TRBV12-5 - TGTGCTAGTGGCAGGGACAGGGGGCTGCTAAGCTCTGGAAACACCATATATTTT CASGRDRGLLSSGNTIYF
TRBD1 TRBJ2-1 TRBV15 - TGTGCCACCAGCAAAGGAACAGGGGATTTTAGCTCCTACAATGAGCAGTTCTTC CATSKGTGDFSSYNEQFF